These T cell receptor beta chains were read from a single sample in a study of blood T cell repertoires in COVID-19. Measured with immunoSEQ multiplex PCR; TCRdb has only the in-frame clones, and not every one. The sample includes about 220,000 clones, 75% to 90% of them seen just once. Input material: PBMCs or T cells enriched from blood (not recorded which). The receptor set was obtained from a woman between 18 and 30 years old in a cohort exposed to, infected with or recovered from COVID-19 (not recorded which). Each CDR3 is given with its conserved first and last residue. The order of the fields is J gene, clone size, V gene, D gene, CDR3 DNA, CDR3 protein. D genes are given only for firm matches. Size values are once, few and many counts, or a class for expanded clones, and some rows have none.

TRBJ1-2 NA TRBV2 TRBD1 TGTGCCAGCAGTACCGGGACAGGGTCCCCCAAGGACTATGGCTACACCTTC CASSTGTGSPKDYGYTF
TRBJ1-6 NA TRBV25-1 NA TGTGCCAGCAGTAACCACAGGGACTCCTATAATTCACCCCTCCACTTT CASSNHRDSYNSPLHF
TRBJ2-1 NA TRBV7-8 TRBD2 TGTGCCAGCAGCTTAGGGGCTAGGGGACTAGCGGGAATACCCCGTGCGTACAATGAGCAGTTCTTC CASSLGARGLAGIPRAYNEQFF
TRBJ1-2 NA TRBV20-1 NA TGCAGTGCTAGTAAACAAGGGGGGGATGTGGGCTACACCTTC CSASKQGGDVGYTF
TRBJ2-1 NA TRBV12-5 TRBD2 TGTGCTAGTGGTTTCGTTCTACTAGCGGGAGCAAATGAGCAGTTCTTC CASGFVLLAGANEQFF
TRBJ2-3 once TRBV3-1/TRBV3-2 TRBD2 TGTGCCAGCAGCCAAGGGTCGGCTAGCGGGGGGGGAGTAAGGGATACGCAGTATTTT CASSQGSASGGGVRDTQYF
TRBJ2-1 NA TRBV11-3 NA TGTGCCAGCAGCCTCAGGGGCGAAGAGGCCTACAATGAGCAGTTCTTC CASSLRGEEAYNEQFF
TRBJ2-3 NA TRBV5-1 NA TGCGCCAGCAGCCCGGCCAGAGGGCCCACAGATACGCAGTATTTT CASSPARGPTDTQYF
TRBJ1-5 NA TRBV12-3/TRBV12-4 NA TGTGCCAGCAGTTTAGCGCAGGATCAGCCCCAGCATTTT CASSLAQDQPQHF
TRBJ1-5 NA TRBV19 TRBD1 TGTGCCAGTAGTCCTTCCCGGGACAGGGGTGCCAATCAGCCCCAGCATTTT CASSPSRDRGANQPQHF
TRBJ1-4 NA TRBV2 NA TGTGCCAGCAGTGAAGCAGGATACCTTCAGGGGACTAATGAAAAACTGTTTTTT CASSEAGYLQGTNEKLFF
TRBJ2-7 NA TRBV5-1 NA TGCGCCAGCAGCTTGGAGCAATCACCGTCCGAGCAGTACTTC CASSLEQSPSEQYF
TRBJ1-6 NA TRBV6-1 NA TGTGCCAGCAGTGAGACGACAGTAACACCCCTCCACTTT CASSETTVTPLHF
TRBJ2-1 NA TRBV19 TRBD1 TGTGCCAGTAGTATCATGACAGGGGAGCGGTGGGAGCAGTTCTTC CASSIMTGERWEQFF
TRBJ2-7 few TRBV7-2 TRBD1 TGTGCCAGCAGATTCCGGGACAGATCCTCCTACGAGCAGTACTTC CASRFRDRSSYEQYF
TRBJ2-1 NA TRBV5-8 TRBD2 TGTGCCAGCAGCTTTACCAGGACTAGCGGGATTTCTGAGCAGTTCTTC CASSFTRTSGISEQFF
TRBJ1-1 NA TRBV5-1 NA TGCGCCAGCAGCTTGGGGCAGGTCGAAGCTTTCTTT CASSLGQVEAFF
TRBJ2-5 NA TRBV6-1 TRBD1 TGTGCCAGCAGTGATTCGACAGGGGGCCAAGAGACCCAGTACTTC CASSDSTGGQETQYF
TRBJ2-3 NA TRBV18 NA TGTGCCAGCTCACCACCTAGGGAGGGCACAGATACGCAGTATTTT CASSPPREGTDTQYF
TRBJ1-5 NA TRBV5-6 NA TGTGCCAGCAGCTCAGAGGAGGGTCAGCCCCAGCATTTT CASSSEEGQPQHF
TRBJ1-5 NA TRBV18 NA TGTGCCAGCTCATCGGACAGAAGCAATCAGCCCCAGCATTTT CASSSDRSNQPQHF
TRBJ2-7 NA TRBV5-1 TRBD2 TGCGCCAGCAGCTCCCCCCCTAGCGGGCCCCGATCCTACGAGCAGTACTTC CASSSPPSGPRSYEQYF
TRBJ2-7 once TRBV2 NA TGTGCCAGCACCCAGGGGTCCTACGAGCAGTACTTC CASTQGSYEQYF
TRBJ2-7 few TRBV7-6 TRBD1 TGTGCCAGCAGCTTAGGGCCGGGACAGGACAGCTCCTACGAGCAGTACTTC CASSLGPGQDSSYEQYF
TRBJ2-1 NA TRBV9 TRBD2 TGTGCCAGCAGCGTAGGCGGGAGGTCCTACAATGAGCAGTTCTTC CASSVGGRSYNEQFF
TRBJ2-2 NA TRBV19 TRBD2 TGTGCCAGTACTGGGGGGCGGGAGGGCCGAACCGGGGAGCTGTTTTTT CASTGGREGRTGELFF
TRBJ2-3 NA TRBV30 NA TGTGCCTGGAGTGTGGTAGGAGGGTCCGGCACGCAGTATTTT CAWSVVGGSGTQYF